A selection of T cell receptor beta chains follows, all from one sample in a study of T cell responses to AZD1222 COVID-19 vaccine. Sequencing was performed with immunoSEQ multiplex PCR; in TCRdb, only in-frame clones are kept and a portion is missing. The table shows over 30,000 clones, with around 90% occurring only once. Sequencing used peripheral blood, obtained 28 days after the second dose of the MenACWY control vaccine. These receptors came from an adult who received the MenACWY meningococcal vaccine as a control. The CDR3 runs from the conserved cysteine through the conserved F or W. The order of the fields is clone size, D gene, J gene, V gene, CDR3 DNA, CDR3 protein. A D gene is named only where the DNA matches it firmly. Size is stated for part of the rows, as once, few or many counts, or as a class when the clone is expanded.

- | - | TRBJ2-5 | TRBV15 | TGTGCCACCAGCAGAGATCAACGAGGGACCCAGTACTTC | CATSRDQRGTQYF
- | - | TRBJ2-2 | TRBV5-1 | TGCGCCAGCAGCCCGTGGGACACCGGGGAGCTGTTTTTT | CASSPWDTGELFF
- | - | TRBJ1-2 | TRBV10-3 | TGTGCCATCAGTAACCCAACCTTTGGACAGCTATATGGCTACACCTTC | CAISNPTFGQLYGYTF
- | TRBD1 | TRBJ1-2 | TRBV28 | TGTGCCAGCAGTCGACAGGGCTATGGCTACACCTTC | CASSRQGYGYTF
- | TRBD1 | TRBJ2-7 | TRBV19 | TGTGCCAGCGCACAAGGTAGTAACAGGGGCTACGAGCAGTACTTC | CASAQGSNRGYEQYF
- | TRBD2 | TRBJ2-2 | TRBV28 | TGTGCCAGCAGCAGACGGACTAGCGGGGGCACCGGGGAGCTGTTTTTT | CASSRRTSGGTGELFF
- | - | TRBJ2-3 | TRBV28 | TGTGCCAGCAGTCACCAGGGTTTTTCAGATACGCAGTATTTT | CASSHQGFSDTQYF
- | - | TRBJ2-2 | TRBV15 | TGTGCCACCAGCAGAGATTGGGCAGGGTCCGGGGAGCTGTTTTTT | CATSRDWAGSGELFF
- | TRBD1 | TRBJ1-4 | TRBV15 | TGTGCCACCAGCAGAGACCGACAGGGGCAGGGCGAAAAACTGTTTTTT | CATSRDRQGQGEKLFF
once | - | TRBJ1-2 | TRBV20-1 | TGCAGTGCTGACCCCCGGGGCTACACCTTC | CSADPRGYTF